This entry lists 18 T cell receptor beta chains sequenced from one sample in a study of blood T cell repertoires in COVID-19. The method was immunoSEQ multiplex PCR; TCRdb's version includes in-frame clones alone and lacks a portion of them. The sample has about 210,000 clones; 80% are singletons. The sequenced sample was PBMCs or T cells enriched from blood (not recorded which). These receptors were collected from a man aged 25-40 years with acute COVID-19.

V and J are TRBV6-5 and TRBJ1-1; TRBD1 aligns across 7 bases. V gave up 5 bases and J gave up 5 bases; unmatched junction bases: 11. The V gene's germline CDR1 is MNHEY and CDR2 SVGAGI. The CDR3 spans 15 residues. The CDR3 DNA reads as TGTGCCAGCAGTCAGGGACAGTGGGCGGATACTGAAGCTTTCTTT. Translating it yields CASSQGQWADTEAFF.

The chain couples TRBV7-9 to TRBJ2-1; TRBD2 matches at 7 bases. The CDR3 is 14 amino acids. V shed 6 bases and J 8 bases; nucleotides not matched to a gene: 10. The germline V gene has CDR1 SEHNR and CDR2 FQNEAQ (reference sequence). For the CDR3, the DNA is TGTGCCAGCAGGGGGGAGGGGAGCATGGATGAGCAGTTCTTC. The encoded protein is CASRGEGSMDEQFF.

The chain joins TRBV18 to TRBJ1-2; D is unclear. Between the trimmed V and J ends, which lost 5 bases and 5 bases, there was a span of 9 bases. Germline CDR1 reads KGHSH; CDR2 reads LQKENI. The length of the CDR3 is 12 residues. The CDR3 coding sequence is TGTGCCAGCTCAGGTCAGGATTATGGCTACACCTTC. Protein sequence: CASSGQDYGYTF. Full variable domain (remainder filled in from reference TRBV18 and TRBJ1-2): NAGVMQNPRHLVRRRGQEARLRCSPMKGHSHVYWYRQLPEEGLKFMVYLQKENIIDESGMPKERFSAEFPKEGPSILRIQQVVRGDSAAYFCASSGQDYGYTFGSGTRLTVV.

The V gene is TRBV11-2, the J gene TRBJ1-1; 7 bases are a match to TRBD1. Germline trimming cut 4 bases from V and 5 bases from J; bases unmatched to any gene: 10. CDR3 size: 15 residues. Germline values: CDR1 SGHAT, CDR2 FQNNGV. In nucleotides, the CDR3 is TGTGCCAGCAGCTGGGGATCCGGGACAGCGACTGAAGCTTTCTTT. Its protein product is CASSWGSGTATEAFF. The entire variable domain, with the rest obtained from reference TRBV11-2 and TRBJ1-1, is as follows: EAGVAQSPRYKIIEKRQSVAFWCNPISGHATLYWYQQILGQGPKLLIQFQNNGVVDDSQLPKDRFSAERLKGVDSTLKIQPAKLEDSAVYLCASSWGSGTATEAFFGQGTRLTVV.

The gene calls are TRBV6-5 and TRBJ2-7; D gene ambiguous. Germline loops: CDR1 MNHEY, CDR2 SVGAGI. The CDR3 loop spans 14 amino acids. With 9 bases removed from V and 3 bases from J, the gap between germline ends came to 18 bases. CDR3: CASSIRARNYEQYF. The CDR3 nucleotides are TGTGCCAGTTCGATTCGAGCGAGAAACTACGAGCAGTACTTC.

The V and J genes are TRBV7-9 and TRBJ1-1, with a tentative D call TRBD1 (5 bases). CDR1 is SEHNR and CDR2 is FQNEAQ in the germline V gene (reference sequence). The germline V and J ends were trimmed by 5 bases and 6 bases, with 19 bases remaining between them. The CDR3 consists of 15 residues. The CDR3 coding sequence is TGTGCCAGCAGCCCTCCGATATTTCAGGGTTCTGAAGCTTTCTTT. This translates into CASSPPIFQGSEAFF. Full variable domain (remainder filled in from reference TRBV7-9 and TRBJ1-1): DTGVSQNPRHKITKRGQNVTFRCDPISEHNRLYWYRQTLGQGPEFLTYFQNEAQLEKSRLLSDRFSAERPKGSFSTLEIQRTEQGDSAMYLCASSPPIFQGSEAFFGQGTRLTVV.

This chain joins TRBV18 and TRBJ2-5; TRBD2 is a possible D gene (5 bases). The CDR3 contains 14 residues. Trimming shortened V by 3 bases and J by 5 bases, and 13 bases separated the two germline ends. Germline V gene data show CDR1 as KGHSH and CDR2 as LQKENI. CDR3 coding DNA: TGTGCCAGCTCACCTAACTCTAGCAGGGAGACCCAGTACTTC. Translation: CASSPNSSRETQYF.

The genes are TRBV27 and TRBJ1-6, with D perhaps TRBD1 (6 bases). V was cut by 2 bases and J by 11 bases, with 10 bases left in between. This CDR3 is built from 13 residues. Germline values: CDR1 MNHEY, CDR2 SMNVEV (reference sequence). CDR3 protein: CASSLHREAPLHF. The CDR3 DNA reads as TGTGCCAGCAGTTTACACAGGGAAGCACCCCTCCACTTT.

This clone was observed a single time. CDR3 nucleotide sequence: TGTGCCAGCAGGGCTACGACTAGCGTAAGCACAGATACGCAGTATTTT. Amino acid sequence: CASRATTSVSTDTQYF. The V call is TRBV2, the J call TRBJ2-3, with 8 bases lining up with TRBD2. This CDR3 contains 16 residues. V dropped 6 bases and J dropped 0; count of bases not matched to a gene: 8. CDR1 and CDR2 (germline): SNHLY, FYNNEI.

The J gene is TRBJ1-2, the V gene TRBV28; D is unresolved. Germline CDR1 is MDHEN and CDR2 is SYDVKM. V lost 9 bases to trimming and J lost 4 bases, with 15 bases between them. The CDR3 is made up of 13 amino acids. The CDR3 loop reads CASRTPTAYGYTF. CDR3 DNA sequence: TGTGCCAGTCGGACTCCAACCGCCTATGGCTACACCTTC.

This clone occurred a few times. CDR3 region: CASSNGLNTGELFF. CDR3 DNA sequence: TGTGCCAGTAGTAATGGCTTGAACACCGGGGAGCTGTTTTTT. The V call is TRBV19, the J call TRBJ2-2, with D unclear. Germline V gene sequence: CDR1 LNHDA, CDR2 SQIVND (reference sequence). With 4 bases removed from V and 1 base from J, the gap between germline ends came to 7 bases. CDR3 length: 14 residues.

In this sample, this clone turned up once. V and J are TRBV9 and TRBJ1-2; D is unresolved. The CDR3 totals 13 residues. The germline CDR1 and CDR2 sequences are SGDLS and YYNGEE. V shed 1 base and J shed 8 bases, with 12 bases lying between them. The CDR3 DNA is TGTGCCAGCAGCGTATTCACTTCGGTGGGCTACACCTTC. Its protein is CASSVFTSVGYTF.

This chain joins TRBV7-6 and TRBJ2-5; the D gene is possibly TRBD2 (6 bases). The CDR3 spans 15 residues. Trimming removed 4 bases at V and 2 bases at J, with 14 bases between. Germline V gene sequence: CDR1 SGHVS, CDR2 FNYEAQ. The CDR3 protein is CASSWRDGVQETQYF. The CDR3 DNA reads as TGTGCCAGCAGCTGGAGGGATGGGGTTCAAGAGACCCAGTACTTC.

This clone showed up just once. In the same sample, other DNA sequences code for this CDR3. This chain joins TRBV18 and TRBJ2-3; D gene uncertain. CDR3 length: 15 residues. V was pared by 0 bases and J by 0 bases, with 7 bases between. The germline V gene encodes CDR1 KGHSH and CDR2 LQKENI. The CDR3 sequence: CASSPPPVSTDTQYF. CDR3 DNA: TGTGCCAGCTCACCACCACCGGTTAGCACAGATACGCAGTATTTT. The full variable domain, with the rest looked up from reference TRBV18 and TRBJ2-3, is NAGVMQNPRHLVRRRGQEARLRCSPMKGHSHVYWYRQLPEEGLKFMVYLQKENIIDESGMPKERFSAEFPKEGPSILRIQQVVRGDSAAYFCASSPPPVSTDTQYFGPGTRLTVL.

In its sample, this clone was seen many times. This chain uses TRBV3-1 (or the pseudogene TRBV3-2) with TRBJ2-7; D unresolved. CDR3 length: 15 residues. V was cut by 2 bases and J by 7 bases, with 18 bases left in between. Germline lookup yields CDR1 LGHDT and CDR2 YNNKEL (reference sequence). For the CDR3, the DNA is TGTGCCAGCAGCCAATCCGGGTCGGTCCTGCGGGAGCAGTACTTC. As protein: CASSQSGSVLREQYF.

The chain links TRBV9 to TRBJ2-2, with 9 bases matching TRBD2. CDR3 length equals 15 residues. Germline-derived CDR1 and CDR2 are SGDLS and YYNGEE. Germline trimming cut 3 bases from V and 6 bases from J; bases unmatched to any gene: 6. The CDR3 region is CASSAVAGVAGELFF. CDR3 coding DNA: TGTGCCAGCAGCGCCGTAGCGGGGGTTGCCGGGGAGCTGTTTTTT.

This rearrangement joins TRBV6-1 to TRBJ1-6; possibly TRBD1 for D (5 bases). V lost 3 bases to trimming and J lost 7 bases, with 10 bases between them. Germline V gene data show CDR1 as MNHNS and CDR2 as SASEGT. There are 14 residues in the CDR3. This chain's CDR3 is CASSDRAGNSPLHF. The CDR3 nucleotides are TGTGCCAGCAGTGACAGGGCTGGAAATTCACCCCTCCACTTT.

The chain has TRBV11-2 and TRBJ1-2; TRBD1 matches at 8 bases. J was trimmed by 6 bases and V by 5 bases; bases with no gene match: 11. Germline V gene lookup returns CDR1 SGHAT and CDR2 FQNNGV. The CDR3 sequence is 15 residues long. CDR3 coding DNA: TGTGCCAGCAGCCAACAGGGGGGACTAAGCCATGGCTACACCTTC. Translated, it gives CASSQQGGLSHGYTF. The variable domain in full, with the rest retrieved from reference TRBV11-2 and TRBJ1-2, is EAGVAQSPRYKIIEKRQSVAFWCNPISGHATLYWYQQILGQGPKLLIQFQNNGVVDDSQLPKDRFSAERLKGVDSTLKIQPAKLEDSAVYLCASSQQGGLSHGYTFGSGTRLTVV.